Following are 17 T cell receptor beta chains from one sample sequenced in a study of cytomegalovirus exposure and HLA in healthy donors. The PCR made use of 60 Vbeta and 13 Jbeta primers. This table comes from immunoSEQ multiplex PCR, and its TCRdb copy is limited to in-frame clones, with some not included. The sample contains about 120,000 clones, around 85% of which appear only once. Sequencing input: PBMCs. The receptors stem from a young man in good health and CMV-seropositive.

The chain employs TRBV29-1 and TRBJ1-2, with D perhaps TRBD1 (5 bases). Looked up from germline, CDR1 is SQVTM and CDR2 is ANQGSEA. V was pared by 4 bases and J by 4 bases, with 10 bases between. The CDR3 is 12 amino acids. This chain's CDR3 is CSVGADSYGYTF. DNA of the CDR3: TGCAGCGTTGGTGCCGACAGCTATGGCTACACCTTC. Full variable domain (outside the CDR3, taken from reference TRBV29-1 and TRBJ1-2): SAVISQKPSRDICQRGTSLTIQCQVDSQVTMMFWYRQQPGQSLTLIATANQGSEATYESGFVIDKFPISRPNLTFSTLTVSNMSPEDSSIYLCSVGADSYGYTFGSGTRLTVV.

The rearrangement uses TRBV2 and TRBJ1-2, with D perhaps matching TRBD1 (5 bases). CDR1 and CDR2 (germline): SNHLY, FYNNEI. The CDR3 is 13 amino acids. Trimming removed 4 bases at V and 2 bases at J, with 8 bases between. CDR3 in DNA: TGTGCCAGCAGTGTCAGGGAAAACTATGGCTACACCTTC. Its translation: CASSVRENYGYTF.

Here the CDR3 DNA reads TGTGCCAGCAGCCTCCGGGGGGGCCTGGGGGCAGATACGCAGTATTTT. Residues: CASSLRGGLGADTQYF. The chain couples TRBV11-2 to TRBJ2-3, with 8 bases matching TRBD2. The germline gives CDR1 SGHAT, CDR2 FQNNGV. V gave up 5 bases and J gave up 4 bases; unmatched junction bases: 11. There are 16 residues in the CDR3. The full variable domain, completed using reference TRBV11-2 and TRBJ2-3, is EAGVAQSPRYKIIEKRQSVAFWCNPISGHATLYWYQQILGQGPKLLIQFQNNGVVDDSQLPKDRFSAERLKGVDSTLKIQPAKLEDSAVYLCASSLRGGLGADTQYFGPGTRLTVL.

The chain links TRBV7-6 to TRBJ1-5, with 8 bases fitting TRBD1. Trimming at V came to 5 bases and at J to 7 bases, leaving 10 bases not matched to a gene. The germline CDR1 and CDR2 sequences are SGHVS and FNYEAQ. This CDR3 contains 15 residues. In nucleotides, the CDR3 is TGTGCCAGCAGCGCGTGGACAGGGTATGGACAGCCCCAGCATTTT. Translated: CASSAWTGYGQPQHF.

V is TRBV7-9 and J is TRBJ1-6; 7 positions match TRBD1. Germline CDR1 SEHNR, CDR2 FQNEAQ (reference sequence). V lost 7 bases, J lost 10 bases, and 7 bases stayed unmatched. This CDR3 comprises 13 residues. The CDR3 sequence: CASTTTGKSPLHF. The DNA for the CDR3 is TGTGCCAGCACTACGACAGGGAAATCACCCCTCCACTTT. Based on the CDR3 plus reference TRBV7-9 and TRBJ1-6, the full variable domain is DTGVSQNPRHKITKRGQNVTFRCDPISEHNRLYWYRQTLGQGPEFLTYFQNEAQLEKSRLLSDRFSAERPKGSFSTLEIQRTEQGDSAMYLCASTTTGKSPLHFGNGTRLTVT.

This chain uses TRBV7-2 with TRBJ2-3; 12 bases are a match to TRBD2. Germline lookup yields CDR1 SGHTA and CDR2 FQGNSA. CDR3 length: 16 residues. V was clipped by 5 bases and J by 1 base; unmatched bases: 4. CDR3 nucleotides: TGTGCCAGCAGCCCCCGGACTAGCGGGGGCACAGATACGCAGTATTTT. This sequence encodes CASSPRTSGGTDTQYF. Looking up the rest from reference TRBV7-2 and TRBJ2-3 gives the full variable domain: GAGVSQSPSNKVTEKGKDVELRCDPISGHTALYWYRQSLGQGLEFLIYFQGNSAPDKSGLPSDRFSAERTGGSVSTLTIQRTQQEDSAVYLCASSPRTSGGTDTQYFGPGTRLTVL.

This chain joins TRBV15 and TRBJ2-2, with D hard to call. Germline V lookup: CDR1 LNHNV, CDR2 YYDKDF (reference sequence). Trimming left V 0 bases short and J 1 base short, with 12 bases between. This CDR3 has 17 amino acids. CDR3 in DNA: TGTGCCACCAGCAGAGATTACGGTACAGTGAACACCGGGGAGCTGTTTTTT. Its protein is CATSRDYGTVNTGELFF.

This CDR3 reads CASSPAQETQYF. DNA of the CDR3: TGTGCCAGCTCACCAGCGCAAGAGACCCAGTACTTC. This chain uses TRBV18 with TRBJ2-5; unclear D gene. The V end was cut by 2 bases, the J end by 2 bases, with 3 bases between. Germline V gene data show CDR1 as KGHSH and CDR2 as LQKENI. The CDR3 extends over 12 amino acids.

This clone was detected only a few times. This chain joins TRBV14 and TRBJ1-3; D unresolved. This CDR3 is 13 amino acids long. V was trimmed by 4 bases and J by 7 bases, leaving 11 bases between them. Germline values: CDR1 SGHDN, CDR2 FVKESK. DNA for the CDR3: TGTGCCAGCAGCCGACAATTGGGTAACACCATATATTTT. It codes for CASSRQLGNTIYF.

The chain recombines TRBV5-4 with TRBJ1-2, with no clear D. Trimming cost V 4 bases and J 1 base, with 8 bases left between them. In germline, CDR1 is SGHNT, CDR2 YYREEE (reference sequence). The CDR3 consists of 13 residues. The CDR3 region has the DNA TGTGCCAGCAGCGCCCGGTATAACTATGGCTACACCTTC. It yields the protein CASSARYNYGYTF.

The chain recombines TRBV30 with TRBJ1-5; the D is unclear. This CDR3 is 13 amino acids long. Trimming took 6 bases from V and 2 from J, leaving 11 bases between them. Germline CDR1 GTSNPN, CDR2 SVGIG (reference sequence). The CDR3 coding sequence is TGTGCCTGCGGCGGCTTGGGCAATCAGCCCCAGCATTTT. It is translated as CACGGLGNQPQHF.

This sequence joins TRBV30 and TRBJ1-2; TRBD1 agrees at 7 bases. The CDR3 has 19 amino acids. Germline V gene sequence: CDR1 GTSNPN, CDR2 SVGIG (reference sequence). Losses at the gene ends were 1 base for V and 3 bases for J; bases not matched to a gene: 20. The CDR3 spells CAWSADRWETGNRDYGYTF. The CDR3 DNA follows: TGTGCCTGGAGTGCGGACCGATGGGAGACAGGGAATAGAGACTATGGCTACACCTTC.

The rearrangement links TRBV5-4 to TRBJ2-1, with 7 bases matching TRBD1. Germline V gives CDR1 SGHNT, CDR2 YYREEE (reference sequence). The CDR3 is 16 residues long. The J segment lost 5 bases and the V segment lost 0 bases, leaving 8 bases of the junction unmatched. CDR3 in DNA: TGTGCCAGCAGCTTGGGGGGGACAGCGAAAGACAATGAGCAGTTCTTC. This codes for CASSLGGTAKDNEQFF.

The chain recombines TRBV5-1 with TRBJ2-7, with 8 bases identical to TRBD2. This CDR3 comprises 15 residues. J lost 0 bases, V lost 2 bases, and 4 bases had no gene match. Germline CDR1 is SGHRS and CDR2 is YFSETQ. The CDR3 DNA follows: TGCGCCAGCAGCTTTAGTACTAGCGGCTCCTACGAGCAGTACTTC. Encoded protein: CASSFSTSGSYEQYF.

The V and J genes are TRBV7-2 and TRBJ2-7; TRBD2 matches 9 bases. Per germline, CDR1 SGHTA and CDR2 FQGNSA. This CDR3 is 16 amino acids long. Unmatched junction bases numbered 16, after V lost 5 bases and J lost 8 bases. The CDR3 bases are TGTGCCAGCAGCCCCACTGCGGGAGGGATATTTACGAAGCAGTACTTC. Protein sequence: CASSPTAGGIFTKQYF.

The V gene is TRBV7-2, the J gene TRBJ2-7, with a tentative D call TRBD1 (5 bases). The CDR3 spans 16 residues. V lost 1 base and J lost 0, with 13 bases in between. CDR1 and CDR2 (germline): SGHTA, FQGNSA. CDR3 sequence: CASSLGRQLRSYEQYF. For the CDR3, the DNA is TGTGCCAGCAGCTTAGGGAGACAGCTACGCTCCTACGAGCAGTACTTC. The full variable domain, rest sourced from reference TRBV7-2 and TRBJ2-7, is GAGVSQSPSNKVTEKGKDVELRCDPISGHTALYWYRQSLGQGLEFLIYFQGNSAPDKSGLPSDRFSAERTGGSVSTLTIQRTQQEDSAVYLCASSLGRQLRSYEQYFGPGTRLTVT.

The V gene is TRBV7-2, the J gene TRBJ1-1, with D unclear. V gave up 1 base and J gave up 2 bases, with 5 bases separating them. Germline assignment: CDR1 SGHTA and CDR2 FQGNSA. CDR3 length: 13 residues. The CDR3 here is CASSLGSNTEAFF. The CDR3 DNA reads TGTGCCAGCAGCTTAGGGAGTAACACTGAAGCTTTCTTT.